This T cell receptor (beta chain) derives from a study of CD8 T cells in ankylosing spondylitis. General study results and limits: Significantly higher representation of disease-linked clones was reported for matched ankylosing spondylitis synovial fluid. One TCR beta motif, made up of about 8 highly homologous variants, appeared characteristic of ankylosing spondylitis blood.

This CDR3 spans 15 amino acids. V lost 5 bases, J lost 3 bases, and 6 bases stayed unmatched. TCRdb redid the calling of the 5' RACE reads with MiXCR, one entry per CDR3 protein. The data hold roughly 700,000 distinct CDR3 sequences, with roughly 19% observed a single time. The table lists this clonotype with many counts. The antigen is undetermined. This clonotype was obtained from a male donor with ankylosing spondylitis. This chain links TRBV12-3 or TRBV12-4 with TRBJ2-2, with 7 bases that match TRBD1. The sample comprised blood, either unsorted or a sorted T cell fraction (not recorded which). Here the CDR3 DNA reads TGTGCCAGCAGTCCTCAGACAGGGTACACCGGGGAGCTGTTTTTT. Amino acid sequence: CASSPQTGYTGELFF.